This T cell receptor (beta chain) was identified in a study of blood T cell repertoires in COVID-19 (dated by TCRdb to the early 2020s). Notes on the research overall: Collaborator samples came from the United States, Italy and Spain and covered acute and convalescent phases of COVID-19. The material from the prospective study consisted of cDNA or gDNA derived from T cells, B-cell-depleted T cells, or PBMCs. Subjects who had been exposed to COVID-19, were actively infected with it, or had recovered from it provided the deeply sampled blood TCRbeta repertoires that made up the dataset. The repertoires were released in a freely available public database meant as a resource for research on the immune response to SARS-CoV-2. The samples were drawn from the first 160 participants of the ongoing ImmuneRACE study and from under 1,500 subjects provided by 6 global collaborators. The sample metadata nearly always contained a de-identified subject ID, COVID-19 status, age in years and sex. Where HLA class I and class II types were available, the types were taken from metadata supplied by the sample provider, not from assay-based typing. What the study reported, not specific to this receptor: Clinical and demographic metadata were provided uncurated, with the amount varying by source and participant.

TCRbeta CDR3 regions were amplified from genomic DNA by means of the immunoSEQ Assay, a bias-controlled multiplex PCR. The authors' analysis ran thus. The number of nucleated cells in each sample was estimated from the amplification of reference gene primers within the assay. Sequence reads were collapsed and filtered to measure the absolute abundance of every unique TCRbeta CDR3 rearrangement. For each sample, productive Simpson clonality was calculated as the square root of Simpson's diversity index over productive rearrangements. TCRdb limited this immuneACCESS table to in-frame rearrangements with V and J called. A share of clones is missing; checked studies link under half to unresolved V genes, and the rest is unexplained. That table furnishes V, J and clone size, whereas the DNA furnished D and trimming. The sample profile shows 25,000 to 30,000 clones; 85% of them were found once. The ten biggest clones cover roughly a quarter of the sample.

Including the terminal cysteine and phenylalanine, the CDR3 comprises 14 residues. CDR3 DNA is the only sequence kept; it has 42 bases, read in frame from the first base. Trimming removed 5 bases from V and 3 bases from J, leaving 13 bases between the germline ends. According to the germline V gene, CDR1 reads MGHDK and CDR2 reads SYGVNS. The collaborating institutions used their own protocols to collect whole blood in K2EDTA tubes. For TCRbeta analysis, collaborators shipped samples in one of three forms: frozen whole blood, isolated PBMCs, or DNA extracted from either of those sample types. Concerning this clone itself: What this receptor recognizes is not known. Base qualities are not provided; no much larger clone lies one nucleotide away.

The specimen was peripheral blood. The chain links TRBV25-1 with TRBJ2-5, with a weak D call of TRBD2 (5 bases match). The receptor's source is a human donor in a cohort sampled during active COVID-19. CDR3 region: CASSSKEREETQYF. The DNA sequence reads TGTGCCAGCAGTTCGAAGGAGAGGGAAGAGACCCAGTACTTC.